What follows describes a single T cell receptor (beta chain). The data were taken from a study of identical twins. One entry per CDR3 protein results from TCRdb running MiXCR on the 5' RACE reads. The table has some 730,000 distinct CDR3 sequences, roughly 18% seen once. This CDR3 has 12 amino acids. CDR1 and CDR2 from the germline V gene are DFQATT and SNEGSKA (reference sequence). V lost 5 bases and J lost 1, with 6 bases in between. A further study also used this sample, focusing on T cells expressing NK-cell markers.

Material for sequencing was PBMCs. The rearrangement links TRBV20-1 to TRBJ2-1; no definite D call. This clonotype was sampled from a young woman in good health. The CDR3, as DNA: TGCAGTGCTCCCCGGTCCTACAATGAGCAGTTCTTC. This sequence encodes CSAPRSYNEQFF.